This T cell receptor (beta chain) was recorded in a study of cytomegalovirus exposure and HLA in healthy donors. In the study overall: Most genotyped donors, approximately 77% of about 400, had Caucasian-associated genetic ancestry.

13 Jbeta primers and 60 Vbeta primers were used for the PCR. Methods used by the authors: Later reanalysis found 70 million to 95 million unique TCR beta chains, 9 million to 12 million of them shared. Repertoires were generated with immunoSEQ multiplex PCR, while TCRdb's copy carries only in-frame clones and drops some. The V and J calls and clone size come from that table; D and trimming were worked out from the DNA. The top ten hold 1% of the sample, which has roughly 130,000 clones, 80% seen once. General study findings and limits: In most subjects, TCR beta sequences reportedly gave accurate predictions of HLA-A and HLA-B alleles.

The junction had 4 bases not matched to a gene; V was cut back by 6 bases and J by 0 bases. CDR3 length: 14 amino acids. Germline lookup yields CDR1 MDHEN and CDR2 SYDVKM. Each donor's status was that of a healthy bone marrow donor. Worth noting for this clone: The target antigen is unknown.

Sequences were obtained from PBMCs. J is TRBJ2-7 and V is TRBV28; 8 bases are a match to TRBD2. The TCR was taken from a man aged 35-49 years in good health and CMV-seronegative. Here the CDR3 reads CASRIAGGSYEQYF. CDR3 DNA: TGTGCCAGCAGGATCGCGGGGGGCTCCTACGAGCAGTACTTC.